The T cell receptor beta chain under discussion was sequenced for a study of cytomegalovirus exposure and HLA in healthy donors. Study-level points and caveats: There were reportedly fewer N-insertions in an Asian-associated ancestry cluster than the approximately 630-donor mean, in a later analysis. Cytomegalovirus-associated TCR beta chains were listed, numbering more than 150.

The PCR made use of 60 Vbeta and 13 Jbeta primers. In the original analysis: Later work found 65 million to 85 million unique TCR beta chains, with about 10 million shared. Here immunoSEQ multiplex PCR was the method, and the copy in TCRdb shows in-frame clones only, minus some. From that table come the V and J calls and clone size; the DNA was used to work out D and trimming. The table lists about 170,000 clones, approximately 70% of them singletons, with about 7% in the top ten. This CDR3 region has 13 residues. V lost 3 bases, J lost 9 bases, and 12 bases lay in between. Germline CDR1 MRHNA, CDR2 SNTAGT. As to this clone: Its antigen is unidentified.

This clonotype was obtained from a man aged 35-49 years in good health and CMV-seropositive. V is TRBV6-4 and J is TRBJ1-5; tentatively, D is TRBD1 (5 bases). The sequencing input was PBMCs. This CDR3 reads CASSEGGTTPQHF. The DNA for the CDR3 is TGTGCCAGCAGTGAGGGGGGGACTACGCCCCAGCATTTT.